Presented here are 21 T cell receptor beta chains from one specimen sequenced in a study of cytomegalovirus exposure and HLA in healthy donors. Primers: 60 Vbeta forward and 13 Jbeta reverse. Profiled with immunoSEQ multiplex PCR; TCRdb holds only in-frame clones, not every one. Of roughly 67,000 clones listed, around 80% are singletons. Specimen: PBMCs. These receptors came from a woman in her twenties or thirties in good health and CMV-seronegative.

This sequence joins TRBV25-1 and TRBJ2-7; 9 positions match TRBD1. Germline V gene data show CDR1 as MGHDK and CDR2 as SYGVNS. The CDR3 runs to 15 residues. The J segment lost 4 bases and the V segment lost 6 bases, leaving 10 bases of the junction unmatched. In DNA, the CDR3 is TGTGCCAGCAGAGGGCCGGGACAGGGAAAATACGAGCAGTACTTC. It translates to CASRGPGQGKYEQYF.

This clone was recorded a few times. This sequence joins TRBV5-6 and TRBJ2-7, with D unresolved. CDR3 length equals 14 residues. Germline values: CDR1 SGHDT, CDR2 YYEEEE. V lost 4 bases and J lost 7, with 18 bases in between. The CDR3 nucleotides are TGTGCCAGCAGCCACCCCGGTCATGTCGCGGAGCAGTACTTC. Protein sequence: CASSHPGHVAEQYF.

The chain carries TRBV28 and TRBJ2-3; 10 positions match TRBD2. The CDR3 contains 18 residues. V shed 5 bases, J shed 4 bases, and the junction held 15 bases outside the gene matches. Germline-derived CDR1 and CDR2 are MDHEN and SYDVKM. The CDR3 DNA follows: TGTGCCAGCAGTCGCCTACTTATACAAGCGGGGGGGCCAGATACGCAGTATTTT. This encodes CASSRLLIQAGGPDTQYF.

J is TRBJ1-1 and V is TRBV25-1, with TRBD1 matching 7 bases. V shed 7 bases and J 2 bases; nucleotides not matched to a gene: 7. The CDR3 contains 14 residues. CDR1 and CDR2 from the germline V gene are MGHDK and SYGVNS. In DNA form, the CDR3 reads TGTGCCAGCATACGACAGGGTGGTAACACTGAAGCTTTCTTT. Protein product: CASIRQGGNTEAFF.

The gene calls are TRBV5-1 and TRBJ2-3; 8 bases fit TRBD1. The CDR3 covers 15 residues. J was trimmed by 8 bases and V by 0 bases; bases with no gene match: 8. Germline CDR1 reads SGHRS; CDR2 reads YFSETQ. The chain's CDR3 is CASSLVAGQEVTQYF. The DNA for the CDR3 is TGCGCCAGCAGCTTGGTTGCGGGACAGGAAGTTACGCAGTATTTT.

V gene TRBV19 combines with J gene TRBJ2-2; D is uncertain. V lost 9 bases, J lost 5 bases, and 4 bases lay in between. Per the germline V gene, CDR1 is LNHDA and CDR2 is SQIVND (reference sequence). This CDR3 is built from 10 residues. CDR3 in amino acids: CASGTGELFF. The CDR3 DNA sequence: TGTGCCAGCGGGACCGGGGAGCTGTTTTTT.

In this sample, this clone turned up a few times. The gene calls are TRBV10-3 and TRBJ1-3; no clear D gene. Germline V gene data show CDR1 as ENHRY and CDR2 as SYGVKD. Trimming cost V 6 bases and J 0 bases, with 18 bases left between them. This CDR3 spans 17 amino acids. CDR3 nucleotide sequence: TGTGCCATCAGCCCCGCAGAACCTCGGAGCTCTGGAAACACCATATATTTT. It specifies CAISPAEPRSSGNTIYF.

This clone has a single count. The CDR3 here is CASSPTSGSSTDTQYF. CDR3 sequence (DNA): TGTGCCAGCAGCCCTACTAGCGGGTCAAGCACAGATACGCAGTATTTT. This chain uses TRBV27 with TRBJ2-3; 9 bases align to TRBD2. This CDR3 spans 16 amino acids. Germline-derived CDR1 and CDR2 are MNHEY and SMNVEV (reference sequence). Unmatched junction bases numbered 7, after V lost 6 bases and J lost 0 bases.

This chain links TRBV2 with TRBJ2-2, with 12 positions matching TRBD2. V shed 2 bases and J 7 bases; nucleotides not matched to a gene: 14. From germline, CDR1 is SNHLY and CDR2 FYNNEI. The CDR3 spans 19 residues. This CDR3 is CASSETPTSGGEVGGELFF. CDR3 coding DNA: TGTGCCAGCAGTGAAACCCCGACTAGCGGGGGAGAAGTAGGCGGGGAGCTGTTTTTT. Variable domain in full (rest from reference TRBV2 and TRBJ2-2): EPEVTQTPSHQVTQMGQEVILRCVPISNHLYFYWYRQILGQKVEFLVSFYNNEISEKSEIFDDQFSVERPDGSNFTLKIRSTKLEDSAMYFCASSETPTSGGEVGGELFFGEGSRLTVL.

The rearrangement uses TRBV6-6 and TRBJ2-3, with 12 bases fitting TRBD1. Germline-derived CDR1 and CDR2 are MNHNY and SVGAGI (reference sequence). The CDR3 is 16 residues long. V shed 2 bases, J shed 4 bases, and the junction held 4 bases outside the gene matches. CDR3 DNA: TGTGCCAGCAGTTACGGAGGGACAGGGGGCTCAGATACGCAGTATTTT. Its protein is CASSYGGTGGSDTQYF.

This chain joins TRBV5-6 and TRBJ2-5, with D maybe TRBD1 (5 bases). The end of the DNA aligns better with TRBJ2-7, so the J call may be wrong. The CDR3 sequence is 13 residues long. CDR1 is SGHDT and CDR2 is YYEEEE in the germline V gene. The CDR3 DNA reads TGTGCCAGCAGCTTAGGCAGGGACTACGAGCAGTACTTC. Translating it yields CASSLGRDYEQYF.

The V gene is TRBV4-3, the J gene TRBJ1-1, with 7 bases lining up with TRBD1. The CDR3 runs to 13 residues. Germline-derived CDR1 and CDR2 are LGHNA and YSLEER. V gave up 6 bases and J gave up 4 bases; unmatched junction bases: 5. CDR3 nucleotides: TGCGCCAGCAGAGACAGGGCTAGCACTGAAGCTTTCTTT. Translating gives CASRDRASTEAFF.

To note about this clone: This sample also contains other DNA sequences that code for the same CDR3. The chain couples TRBV5-1 to TRBJ1-1; unclear D gene. The CDR3 length is 13 residues. Trimming stripped 0 bases from V and 1 base from J, with 4 bases between. Germline loops: CDR1 SGHRS, CDR2 YFSETQ. CDR3 loop: CASSLAGNTEAFF. CDR3 sequence (DNA): TGCGCCAGCAGCTTGGCAGGGAACACTGAAGCTTTCTTT.

This chain joins TRBV11-2 and TRBJ1-1; D ambiguous. The CDR3 contains 15 residues. Germline V gives CDR1 SGHAT, CDR2 FQNNGV. The V gene lost 1 base and the J gene lost 0 bases, with 9 bases spanning the gap. For the CDR3, the DNA is TGTGCCAGCAGCTTAGGACATCCTATGAACACTGAAGCTTTCTTT. It yields the protein CASSLGHPMNTEAFF.

The CDR3 sequence is CAISDRGNTGELFF. The DNA for the CDR3 is TGTGCCATCAGCGACAGGGGGAACACCGGGGAGCTGTTTTTT. The chain joins TRBV10-3 to TRBJ2-2; 8 nucleotides match TRBD1. The CDR3 has 14 residues. Germline assignment: CDR1 ENHRY and CDR2 SYGVKD. J gave up 1 base and V 6 bases, and 1 base lay outside the gene matches.

This chain uses TRBV7-9 with TRBJ1-1, with 7 bases lining up with TRBD1. Germline CDR1 and CDR2: SEHNR and FQNEAQ (reference sequence). J was trimmed by 10 bases and V by 11 bases; bases with no gene match: 16. The CDR3 length is 13 residues. The CDR3 coding sequence is TGTGCCGTCCCTCATCAAGAGGGGGCGCGAGCTTTCTTT. Translating it yields CAVPHQEGARAFF.

The chain uses TRBV13 and TRBJ1-6, with D possibly being TRBD1 (6 bases). Germline-derived CDR1 and CDR2 are PRHDT and FYEKMQ (reference sequence). The V gene lost 3 bases and the J gene lost 0 bases, with 15 bases spanning the gap. This CDR3 spans 18 amino acids. CDR3 DNA sequence: TGTGCCAGCAGCTTGTCCCTCGGACAGAGCTCCTATAATTCACCCCTCCACTTT. Amino acids: CASSLSLGQSSYNSPLHF.

V and J are TRBV19 and TRBJ2-1; 9 bases line up with TRBD2. After removal of 6 bases from V and 9 bases from J, the junction contained 12 bases not matched to a gene. Germline lookup yields CDR1 LNHDA and CDR2 SQIVND (reference sequence). This CDR3 comprises 15 residues. CDR3: CASSSSGGPKLEQFF. The CDR3 DNA reads TGTGCCAGTAGCTCGAGCGGGGGGCCTAAGCTTGAGCAGTTCTTC.

The chain joins TRBV20-1 to TRBJ2-7; D perhaps matches TRBD2 (6 bases). V was cut by 0 bases and J by 10 bases, with 10 bases left in between. The V gene's germline CDR1 is DFQATT and CDR2 SNEGSKA (reference sequence). CDR3 size: 11 residues. In DNA, the CDR3 is TGCAGTGCTAGAGATCAGGGACTTCAGTACTTC. Its protein product is CSARDQGLQYF.

V usage is TRBV19 and J usage is TRBJ2-7; D may be TRBD1 (6 bases). Per the germline V gene, CDR1 is LNHDA and CDR2 is SQIVND (reference sequence). CDR3 length: 14 residues. V lost 2 bases and J lost 5, with 13 bases in between. As DNA, the CDR3 is TGTGCCAGTAGTATAAGGTCAGGGGTCAACGAGCAGTACTTC. Its translation is CASSIRSGVNEQYF.

The chain carries TRBV27 and TRBJ1-5; D not certain. With 0 bases removed from V and 5 bases from J, the gap between germline ends came to 8 bases. Germline V gene sequence: CDR1 MNHEY, CDR2 SMNVEV (reference sequence). The CDR3 totals 14 residues. The CDR3: CASSLSQTHQPQHF. As DNA, the CDR3 is TGTGCCAGCAGTTTATCACAGACACATCAGCCCCAGCATTTT.